This is a list of T cell receptor beta chains from one sample in a study of Ad26.COV2.S vaccination and SARS-CoV-2 variants. TCRdb keeps only in-frame clones here, not all; method: immunoSEQ multiplex PCR. The data show fewer than 600,000 clones, with roughly 87% seen just once and 1.5% to 2% held by the top ten. The sequencing here drew on peripheral blood, taken in a trial of Ad26.COV2.S vaccine versus placebo. These receptor sequences come from a person aged 18-65 years who received the Ad26.COV2.S COVID-19 vaccine or a placebo. Each CDR3 is given with its conserved first and last residue. The D gene is left open where the match is weak. Size is stated for part of the rows, as once, few or many counts, or as a class when the clone is expanded.

j_call: TRBJ2-7
v_call: TRBV28
d_call: TRBD1
clone_size: -
cdr3_aa: CASRAGTGPYEQYF
cdr3_nt: TGTGCCAGCAGAGCCGGGACAGGTCCCTACGAGCAGTACTTC

j_call: TRBJ1-5
v_call: TRBV7-9
d_call: TRBD1
clone_size: -
cdr3_aa: CASSLGGQGVIQPQHF
cdr3_nt: TGTGCCAGCAGCTTAGGGGGACAGGGGGTAATACAGCCCCAGCATTTT

j_call: TRBJ1-2
v_call: TRBV7-2
d_call: -
clone_size: -
cdr3_aa: CASSFVQTLYGYTF
cdr3_nt: TGTGCCAGCAGCTTTGTCCAGACCCTCTATGGCTACACCTTC

j_call: TRBJ2-1
v_call: TRBV5-1
d_call: TRBD2
clone_size: -
cdr3_aa: CASSLAWASGLEGVVEQFF
cdr3_nt: TGCGCCAGCAGCTTGGCCTGGGCTAGCGGGCTCGAGGGTGTGGTTGAGCAGTTCTTC

j_call: TRBJ2-7
v_call: TRBV27
d_call: -
clone_size: -
cdr3_aa: CASSLIEGLHEQYF
cdr3_nt: TGTGCCAGCAGTCTCATTGAGGGTCTCCACGAGCAGTACTTC

j_call: TRBJ2-7
v_call: TRBV21-1
d_call: -
clone_size: medium-sized
cdr3_aa: CASSAQPFSGSTGYEQYF
cdr3_nt: TGTGCCAGCAGCGCACAGCCCTTTAGCGGGAGTACGGGCTACGAGCAGTACTTC

j_call: TRBJ2-1
v_call: TRBV11-2
d_call: TRBD2
clone_size: -
cdr3_aa: CASTPLSAGARGTYNEQFF
cdr3_nt: TGTGCCAGCACGCCCCTTTCAGCGGGAGCGAGGGGAACCTACAATGAGCAGTTCTTC

j_call: TRBJ1-5
v_call: TRBV24-1
d_call: TRBD1
clone_size: -
cdr3_aa: CATSDTRQGDNQPQHF
cdr3_nt: TGTGCCACCAGTGATACCCGACAGGGGGATAATCAGCCCCAGCATTTT

j_call: TRBJ2-3
v_call: TRBV27
d_call: TRBD2
clone_size: once
cdr3_aa: CASSPRGGLDTQYF
cdr3_nt: TGTGCCAGCAGTCCCCGGGGAGGGCTGGATACGCAGTATTTT

j_call: TRBJ2-1
v_call: TRBV3-1/TRBV3-2
d_call: -
clone_size: -
cdr3_aa: CASSQDEFNEQFF
cdr3_nt: TGTGCCAGCAGCCAAGATGAATTCAATGAGCAGTTCTTC

j_call: TRBJ1-1
v_call: TRBV5-1
d_call: -
clone_size: -
cdr3_aa: CASSPGGAGNTEAFF
cdr3_nt: TGCGCCAGCAGCCCAGGTGGGGCTGGGAACACTGAAGCTTTCTTT

j_call: TRBJ2-1
v_call: TRBV12-3/TRBV12-4
d_call: -
clone_size: -
cdr3_aa: CASTLDIYNEQFF
cdr3_nt: TGTGCCAGCACCCTTGATATATACAATGAGCAGTTCTTC

j_call: TRBJ2-7
v_call: TRBV6-1
d_call: -
clone_size: -
cdr3_aa: CASSEWIGQYF
cdr3_nt: TGTGCCAGCAGTGAATGGATTGGTCAGTACTTC

j_call: TRBJ2-5
v_call: TRBV27
d_call: -
clone_size: -
cdr3_aa: CASSLFGQFQETQYF
cdr3_nt: TGTGCCAGCAGTTTATTTGGACAGTTTCAAGAGACCCAGTACTTC

j_call: TRBJ1-2
v_call: TRBV28
d_call: -
clone_size: -
cdr3_aa: CASSLYRYGYTF
cdr3_nt: TGTGCCAGCAGTTTATACCGCTATGGCTACACCTTC

j_call: TRBJ2-7
v_call: TRBV27
d_call: TRBD2
clone_size: -
cdr3_aa: CASRTLAGGPYEQYF
cdr3_nt: TGTGCCAGCAGGACACTAGCGGGAGGGCCCTACGAGCAGTACTTC